These T cell receptor beta chains were read from a single sample in a study of cytomegalovirus exposure and HLA in healthy donors. Sequencing was performed with immunoSEQ multiplex PCR; in TCRdb, only in-frame clones are kept and a portion is missing. This sample contains just over 150,000 clones. Material for sequencing was PBMCs. These receptors were obtained from a woman aged 55-69 years in good health and CMV-seronegative. Each CDR3 is given without its conserved first and last residue. Each record gives: V gene, CDR3 length, CDR3 protein.

>TRBV6-5|12
ASSYSPYSYEQY
>TRBV5-1|15
ASSLLLGLEGHEKLF
>TRBV5-4|13
ASSVEQGWSTEAF
>TRBV5-1|14
ASSLGGLKNTGELF
>TRBV7-6|12
ASSLVGQGYEQY
>TRBV7-9|14
ASSLAGQLAKNIQY
>TRBV27|13
ASSLQALVQETQY
>TRBV7-3|13
ASSLRPGHPYEQY
>TRBV6-1|11
ASSEEGGSTIY
>TRBV29-1|8
SAGGTVLN
>TRBV5-1|16
ASGPGQGASVNYNEQF
>TRBV7-9|13
ASSRTGPGSYGYT
>TRBV6-5|12
ASKLAGGRETQY
>TRBV2|13
AIILASGSPDTQY
>TRBV27|13
ASSLGELYPMKQF
>TRBV21-1|14
ASSNRTGRYTGELF
>TRBV15|14
ATSRDRGGPYNEQF
>TRBV5-1|12
ASRPGDRRGPQY
>TRBV18|13
ASSPESLGGETQY
>TRBV2|12
ASSPQGGNQPQH
>TRBV6-6|13
ASSLLGDFNYEQY
>TRBV29-1|12
SVSSGTSGAVQF
>TRBV5-6|11
ASSLRFSSEAF
>TRBV2|11
ASSSGVVGPLH
>TRBV4-1|10
ASSQEGREQF
>TRBV10-2|12
ASRHGGGSDTQY
>TRBV5-8|9
ASSLKTVLT
>TRBV6-1|13
ASSAGGDLPYEQY
>TRBV7-7|11
ASSLQGLDEQF
>TRBV9|14
ASSPGLAGVIDTQY
>TRBV6-5|10
ASSYQGDEQY
>TRBV6-5|11
ASSWTSGYEQY
>TRBV9|15
ASSVVQQGARPGELF
>TRBV2|13
ASRNRVGLRETQY
>TRBV5-6|12
ASSFRQGGETQY
>TRBV4-2|14
ASSQLGEGEHDGYT
>TRBV7-3|13
ASSSAPQGRRGYT